This T cell receptor beta chain originates from a study of vaccination effects on CD4 cells after COVID-19. Study in general: ViraFEST used viral peptide pools to expand antigen-specific CD4+ T cells before sequencing. A few convalescent patients were sampled early and late after vaccination.

CD4+ T cells were isolated after 10 days of culture. From March to December 2020, the person had a SARS-CoV-2 infection that was confirmed by PCR. Two doses of BNT162b2 or mRNA-1273 vaccine were administered to participants. IL-2 medium was substituted for half the medium on days 3 and 7. V lost 0 bases to trimming and J lost 3 bases; unmatched junction nucleotides: 6. This CDR3 is built from 16 residues. Germline CDR1 LGHNA, CDR2 YSLEER. With respect to this clone: Its antigen is currently unknown.

Method: immunoSEQ multiplex PCR; TCRdb's copy keeps in-frame clones and lacks some. The sample lists some 46,000 clones; approximately 82% were seen once. The chain employs TRBV4-3 and TRBJ2-3, with 7 bases fitting TRBD2. The origin of this receptor is a human donor who had a prior SARS-CoV-2 infection. Sample: CD4+ T cells from PBMCs cultured without peptide, taken after COVID-19 vaccination. CDR3 residues: CASSQDLAGATDTQYF. DNA of the CDR3: TGCGCCAGCAGCCAAGATTTAGCGGGTGCGACAGATACGCAGTATTTT.